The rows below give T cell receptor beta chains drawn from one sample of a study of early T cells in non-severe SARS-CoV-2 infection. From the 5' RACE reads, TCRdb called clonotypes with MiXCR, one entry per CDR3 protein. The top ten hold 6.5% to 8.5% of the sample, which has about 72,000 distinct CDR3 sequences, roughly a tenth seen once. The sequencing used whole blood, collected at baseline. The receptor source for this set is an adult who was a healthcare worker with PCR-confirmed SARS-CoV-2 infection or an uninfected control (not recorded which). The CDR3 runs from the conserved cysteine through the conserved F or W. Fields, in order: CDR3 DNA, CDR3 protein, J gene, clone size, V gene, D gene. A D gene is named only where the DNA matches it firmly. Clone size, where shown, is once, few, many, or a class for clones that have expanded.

TGTGCCAGCAGTTTATTGGGGTTAGAAGCTTTCTTT	CASSLLGLEAFF	TRBJ1-1	many	TRBV12-3/TRBV12-4	-
TGTGCCAGCAGTCTGATCTTGACAGGGGGACATGAGTTTTACGAGCAGTACTTC	CASSLILTGGHEFYEQYF	TRBJ2-7	-	TRBV6-6	TRBD1
TGTGCCAGCAGTTCCCCTTTCAGGATGGGGAATTACGAGCAGTACTTC	CASSSPFRMGNYEQYF	TRBJ2-7	few	TRBV28	-
TGTGCCAGCAGCTTAGGCCCGGACACTGAAGCTTTCTTT	CASSLGPDTEAFF	TRBJ1-1	few	TRBV13	-
TGTGCCAGCAGTGAAAGCCCGAATTCACCCCTCCACTTT	CASSESPNSPLHF	TRBJ1-6	-	TRBV6-1	-
TGCGCCAGCAGCTTGGTGCCAGGGCAGAACACTGAAGCTTTCTTT	CASSLVPGQNTEAFF	TRBJ1-1	few	TRBV5-1	-
TGCAGTGCTAGAGATCCAGGGGGCACCGGGGAGCTGTTTTTT	CSARDPGGTGELFF	TRBJ2-2	-	TRBV20-1	TRBD1
TGTGCCGACACACTGGGAGAGACCCAGTACTTC	CADTLGETQYF	TRBJ2-5	-	TRBV7-9	-
TGTGCCAGTAGCCAACTAGCGGGGGATTACAATGAGCAGTTCTTC	CASSQLAGDYNEQFF	TRBJ2-1	-	TRBV19	TRBD2
TGTGCCAGCAGCTTATGGCCGGAGACCCAGTACTTC	CASSLWPETQYF	TRBJ2-5	few	TRBV7-2	-
TGTGCCAGCAGTTTAGAGGCAGATAACTATGGCTACACCTTC	CASSLEADNYGYTF	TRBJ1-2	-	TRBV12-3/TRBV12-4	-
TGTGCCAGCAGGATCCCAGGACAGGTTGAAACTGAAGCTTTCTTT	CASRIPGQVETEAFF	TRBJ1-1	few	TRBV6-5	TRBD1
TGTGCCAGCAGGGGAGATGTCGATGAGCAGTTCTTC	CASRGDVDEQFF	TRBJ2-1	-	TRBV2	-
TGTGCCAGCTCACCACTGGGGGGGCCCTGGGAGCAGTACTTC	CASSPLGGPWEQYF	TRBJ2-7	-	TRBV18	-
TGTGCCAGCAGCGTAGACGGGAACGCTGAAGCTTTCTTT	CASSVDGNAEAFF	TRBJ1-1	few	TRBV9	-
TGTGCCAGCAGAGTCGGGACGGGTAGCCTCACCGAGCAGTACTTC	CASRVGTGSLTEQYF	TRBJ2-7	few	TRBV6-5	-
TGTGCCAGCAGCTTAACCAGGAGGGGCGGAGAAACCGGGGAGCTGTTTTTT	CASSLTRRGGETGELFF	TRBJ2-2	-	TRBV7-3	-
TGTGCCAGCAGCGGACCCCGGGCTAGGAAGGGCACCGGGGAGCTGTTTTTT	CASSGPRARKGTGELFF	TRBJ2-2	few	TRBV11-2	-
TGTGCCAGCAGCTTAATCGGAGGGGGGGCTGAAGATACGCAGTATTTT	CASSLIGGGAEDTQYF	TRBJ2-3	many	TRBV7-6	-
TGTGCCAGCAGCTTTAAACCCCAGGCGGGCCAAGAAGGCCCAGATACGCAGTATTTT	CASSFKPQAGQEGPDTQYF	TRBJ2-3	many	TRBV7-3	-
TGTGCCAGCTCTCGAAACAGGGGAGAAGAGACCCAGTACTTC	CASSRNRGEETQYF	TRBJ2-5	many	TRBV18	TRBD1
TGTGCCAGCAGTTACTCGTTCGGGACAGAACTTTATGGCTACACCTTC	CASSYSFGTELYGYTF	TRBJ1-2	many	TRBV6-5	TRBD1
TGTGCCAGCAGTTACTCGGGTCTGGGCGGGGATACGCAGTATTTT	CASSYSGLGGDTQYF	TRBJ2-3	many	TRBV6-5	-
TGTGCCAGCAGTGATCTTGCAGGGTATAGCAATCAGCCCCAGCATTTT	CASSDLAGYSNQPQHF	TRBJ1-5	many	TRBV6-1	-
TGCAGCGTTGATGAGCAACAAGAGACCCAGTACTTC	CSVDEQQETQYF	TRBJ2-5	many	TRBV29-1	-
TGTGCCATCAGTGAACTTAGGCCCGGCGAGCAGTACTTC	CAISELRPGEQYF	TRBJ2-7	few	TRBV10-3	-
TGCGCCAGCAGTGAGTCGATCCGCTCGCAGTTCGCTGAAGCTTTCTTT	CASSESIRSQFAEAFF	TRBJ1-1	-	TRBV10-2	-
TGTGCCAGCCTAGCGGGGGGAGACATGGATACGCAGTATTTT	CASLAGGDMDTQYF	TRBJ2-3	-	TRBV2	TRBD2
TGTGCCACTAGATTCGGACGTAACTCTGGAAACACCATATATTTT	CATRFGRNSGNTIYF	TRBJ1-3	many	TRBV10-3	-
TGTGCCAGCAGCTTAACAGGGGGCATGAACACTGAAGCTTTCTTT	CASSLTGGMNTEAFF	TRBJ1-1	many	TRBV7-9	TRBD1
TGTGCCAGCAGCCCTAAATTGGGGCCAAACAATGAGCAGTTCTTC	CASSPKLGPNNEQFF	TRBJ2-1	many	TRBV3-1	-
TGTGCCAGCGGGGGACAGAAGAACACTGAAGCTTTCTTT	CASGGQKNTEAFF	TRBJ1-1	few	TRBV6-2/TRBV6-3	TRBD1
TGCGCCAGCAGCCTCGCGGTACAGGGAGGCACTGAAGCTTTCTTT	CASSLAVQGGTEAFF	TRBJ1-1	-	TRBV4-1	-
TGTGCCAGCAGTTGGACAGTCGATCAGCCCCAGCATTTT	CASSWTVDQPQHF	TRBJ1-5	-	TRBV6-1	-
TGTGCCAGCAGCCCGCCACGGGACAGAGGCGCTGAAGCTTTCTTT	CASSPPRDRGAEAFF	TRBJ1-1	-	TRBV27	TRBD1
TGTGCCAGCAGTCGAGACAGGGTTGACACCGGGGAGCTGTTTTTT	CASSRDRVDTGELFF	TRBJ2-2	few	TRBV6-1	TRBD1
TGCGCCAGCAGCCACGACAGGGCCAGAGGCTACACCTTC	CASSHDRARGYTF	TRBJ1-2	-	TRBV4-3	TRBD1
TGTGCCAGCAGCCCAGGGCTGATGAACACTGAAGCTTTCTTT	CASSPGLMNTEAFF	TRBJ1-1	-	TRBV14	-
TGTGCCAGCATGACAGACACTAATGAAAAACTGTTTTTT	CASMTDTNEKLFF	TRBJ1-4	-	TRBV6-6	-
TGTGCCAGCAGCGTAGTTAGTGTATACAATGAGCAGTTCTTC	CASSVVSVYNEQFF	TRBJ2-1	many	TRBV9	-
TGCGCCAGCAGCTTGACAGGGGCCTCCTACGAGCAGTACTTC	CASSLTGASYEQYF	TRBJ2-7	many	TRBV5-1	TRBD1
TGTGCCATCAGTGAGTCCAAGACAGGGGCCACAGATACGCAGTATTTT	CAISESKTGATDTQYF	TRBJ2-3	few	TRBV10-3	TRBD1
TGTGCCAGCAGCCGGCGGTTACAGGGGCATGCCTACGAGCAGTACTTC	CASSRRLQGHAYEQYF	TRBJ2-7	many	TRBV5-6	TRBD1
TGCGCCAGCAGCTTAGGAGGGGGCAGTTCACCCCTCCACTTT	CASSLGGGSSPLHF	TRBJ1-6	many	TRBV5-1	TRBD1
TGTGCCAGCAGCATTCAGGACATCTACGAGCAGTACTTC	CASSIQDIYEQYF	TRBJ2-7	-	TRBV7-2	-
TGTGCCAGCATCGGGGGGACCGCCAACACCGGGGAGCTGTTTTTT	CASIGGTANTGELFF	TRBJ2-2	few	TRBV27	TRBD2